This T cell receptor beta chain was found in a study of blood T cell repertoires in COVID-19. Overall study context: Samples representing acute and convalescent COVID-19 were sourced from the United States, Italy and Spain. Nucleic acid was either cDNA or gDNA, and it came from T cells, B-cell-depleted T cells, or PBMCs.

As concerns this clone: Mismatch with germline at one junction end may stem from a read error.

Under the authors' procedure: Amplified reference gene primers provided the basis for estimating nucleated cell counts. Measured with immunoSEQ multiplex PCR; TCRdb has only the in-frame clones, and not every one. Clone size and the V and J calls come from that table; the DNA yielded D and trimming. The table includes more than 130,000 clones, approximately 87% detected once. The sequenced sample consisted of peripheral blood. The TCR sequence derives from a middle-aged woman with acute or convalescent COVID-19.

CDR3 nucleotide sequence: TGTGCCATCAGTCCTCCAGGGTACGATACGCAGTATTTT. Translating it yields CAISPPGYDTQYF. The chain recombines TRBV28 with TRBJ2-3; TRBD1 is a possible D gene (5 bases). This CDR3 comprises 13 residues. Germline V gene lookup returns CDR1 MDHEN and CDR2 SYDVKM.